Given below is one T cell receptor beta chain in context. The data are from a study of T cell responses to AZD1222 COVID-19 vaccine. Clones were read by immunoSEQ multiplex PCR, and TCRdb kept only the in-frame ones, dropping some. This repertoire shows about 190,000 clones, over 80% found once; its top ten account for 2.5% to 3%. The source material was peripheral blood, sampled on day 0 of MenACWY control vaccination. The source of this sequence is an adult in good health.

The CDR3 sequence is CASSTKLGTSGEGSYNEQFF. The CDR3 DNA reads TGTGCCAGCTCGACTAAGTTGGGGACTAGCGGGGAGGGCTCCTACAATGAGCAGTTCTTC. This chain connects TRBV18 to TRBJ2-1, with 13 bases fitting TRBD2. This CDR3 has 20 residues. J lost 0 bases, V lost 6 bases, and 14 bases had no gene match. From germline, CDR1 is KGHSH and CDR2 LQKENI.